Listed below are T cell receptor beta chains from one sample, sequenced in a study of cytomegalovirus exposure and HLA in healthy donors. TCRdb's copy holds only in-frame clones and misses some; the assay was immunoSEQ multiplex PCR. This sample has about 84,000 clones, with roughly 78% found just once. The material sequenced was PBMCs. These receptors came from a male donor in good health and CMV-seropositive. The CDR3 runs from the conserved cysteine through the conserved F or W. Expanded clones get a size class; other rows say once, few or many, or leave the size out.

TRBV9 | once | CASSGSGGRENEKLFF
TRBV21-1 | - | CASSETYSNQPQHF
TRBV7-3 | few | CASSPGGKETQYF
TRBV7-2 | - | CASSFYMTSGRNEQFF
TRBV18 | - | CASSPPGTGQETQYF
TRBV6-5 | - | CASSYRSSYEQYF
TRBV6-1 | - | CASSDVWGRGGLTDTQYF
TRBV28 | - | CASSLANEQFF
TRBV2 | - | CASSLDSIHTGELFF
TRBV5-1 | few | CASSLAASGRGGANVLTF
TRBV6-6 | - | CASLDTGFYEQYF
TRBV5-4 | - | CASSLVAGRTDTQYF
TRBV5-4 | - | CASSFPGLASGEQFF
TRBV7-2 | - | CASSSEGAQGETQYF
TRBV7-6 | - | CASSLEPGKNTEAFF
TRBV5-4 | few | CASSPRTSSEQYF
TRBV27 | few | CASSRTRTSYEQYF
TRBV2 | - | CASSDLAGGRDEQFF
TRBV30 | - | CAWSGNPRGLVHQPQHF
TRBV16 | - | CDSSPKWGTSGANVLTF
TRBV18 | - | CASSAYSATNEKLFF
TRBV11-1 | - | CASSLARAGAYEQYF
TRBV27 | - | CASRSLRDLGTEAFF
TRBV7-9 | - | CASMGLGNTIYF
TRBV9 | once | CASSSYGTGFTEAFF
TRBV6-6 | - | CASMRGYQETQYF
TRBV6-5 | - | CARQLRGIFQETQYF